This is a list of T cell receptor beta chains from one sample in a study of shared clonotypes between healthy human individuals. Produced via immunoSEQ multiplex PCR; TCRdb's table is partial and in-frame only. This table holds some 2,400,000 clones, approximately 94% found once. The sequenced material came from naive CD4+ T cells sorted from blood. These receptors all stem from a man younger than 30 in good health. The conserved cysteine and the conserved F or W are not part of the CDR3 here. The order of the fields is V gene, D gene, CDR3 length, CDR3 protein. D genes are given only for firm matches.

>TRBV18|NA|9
ASSPPNGYT
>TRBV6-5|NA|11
ASSYAGTDTQY
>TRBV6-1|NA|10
ASRRGNQPQH
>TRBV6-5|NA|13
ASSAPGRGHYEQY
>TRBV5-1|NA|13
ASSPEKLGNGEQF
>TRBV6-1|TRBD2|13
ASSEDSGGAVEQF
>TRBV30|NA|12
AWSSTGPGYEQY
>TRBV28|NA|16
ASSFKAGTRTYNSPLH
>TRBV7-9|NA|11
ASSPGGANVLT
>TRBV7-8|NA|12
ASSRTVSGNTIY
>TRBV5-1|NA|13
ASSYGSGVGYGYT
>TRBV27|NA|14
ASIPIGGTNTGELF
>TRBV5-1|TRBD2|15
ASSSLAGGPYTGELF
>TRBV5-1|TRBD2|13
ASSSGTSGNNEQF
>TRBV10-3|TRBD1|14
ASAGTGGKRDTEAF
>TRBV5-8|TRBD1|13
ASSHRGRGTGELF
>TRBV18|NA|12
ASSPGTQAYEQY
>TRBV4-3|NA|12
ASSRGRLNTEAF
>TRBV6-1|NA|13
ATLPKGAGANVLT
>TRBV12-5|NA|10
ASGLVGETQY
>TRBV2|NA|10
ASNLEGYGYT
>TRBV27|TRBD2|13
ASSRLAGGTDTQY
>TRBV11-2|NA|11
ASSLQGLETQY
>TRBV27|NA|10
ASKGRTGPQH
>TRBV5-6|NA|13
ASSYSGPSYNEQF
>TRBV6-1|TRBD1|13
ASSGTGWSNQPQH
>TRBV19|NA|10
ASSPGGHEQY
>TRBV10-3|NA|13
AISESGSPNEKLF
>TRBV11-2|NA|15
ASSLASWTLGEETQY
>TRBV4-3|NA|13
ASSQDRASGVQQF